The 7 T cell receptor beta chains listed next were all sequenced from one sample in a study of tumor-infiltrating lymphocytes in oesophageal squamous cell carcinoma. TCRdb reanalysed the PCR reads using MiXCR and keeps one entry per CDR3 protein. This sample yields nearly 20,000 distinct CDR3 sequences, of which around 38% are seen a single time; 6.8% belongs to the top ten. Sequencing input: blood. Receptors originate from a male donor with esophageal squamous cell carcinoma.

The chain couples TRBV7-4 to TRBJ2-7; the match to TRBD2 covers 7 bases. The J call may be wrong; the DNA end is better matched by TRBJ2-5. CDR3 length equals 15 residues. Germline CDR1 reads SGHVT; CDR2 reads SQSDAQ. The CDR3, as DNA: TGTGCCAGCAGCTATTTAAGCGGGGCCCAAGAGACCCAGTACTTC. Its translation is CASSYLSGAQETQYF.

In regard to this clonotype: The missing conserved phenylalanine or tryptophan at the end of this CDR3 makes a read error likely. The DNA is omitted, as the CDR3 cannot be located on it reliably, and the CDR3 follows TCRdb's listing. CDR3 in amino acids: CASHPGADNSPLHFGN. The chain couples TRBV6-5 to TRBJ2-1; no DNA check was done on the table's D call, TRBD1. The CDR3 numbers 16 amino acids, ends counted. Germline V gene sequence: CDR1 MNHEY, CDR2 SVGAGI.

This clonotype appeared many times. The chain recombines TRBV7-8 with TRBJ2-3; D ambiguous. Germline CDR1 and CDR2: SGHVS and FQNEAQ. V was shortened by 6 bases and J by 6 bases, with 19 bases between the two germline ends. The CDR3 is 15 residues long. The DNA of the CDR3 is TGTGCCAGCAGTCCCCGGGCCTCCCCGGCGGATACGCAGTATTTT. As protein: CASSPRASPADTQYF.

The chain recombines TRBV9 with TRBJ2-5, with 9 bases lining up with TRBD2. Judging by the DNA end, TRBJ2-7 fits better; the J call may be wrong. The CDR3 totals 15 residues. Germline loops: CDR1 SGDLS, CDR2 YYNGEE. In nucleotides, the CDR3 is TGTGCCAGCAGCGTAGTGGCGGGAGGGCCGGGCGAGCAGTACTTC. This gives the protein CASSVVAGGPGEQYF.

This clonotype has ten or more counts. This chain connects TRBV5-8 to TRBJ2-3; 9 bases fit TRBD1. Germline CDR1 SGHTS, CDR2 YDEGEE. The CDR3 contains 15 residues. The junction had 4 bases not matched to a gene; V was cut back by 4 bases and J by 1 base. CDR3 protein: CASSPGQGGTDTQYF. The CDR3 bases are TGTGCCAGCAGCCCGGGACAGGGCGGCACAGATACGCAGTATTTT.

This sequence joins TRBV6-1 and TRBJ2-3; 10 nucleotides match TRBD2. Germline CDR1 and CDR2: MNHNS and SASEGT. V trimming: 6 bases; J trimming: 3 bases; junction bases outside the gene matches: 9. CDR3 length: 16 amino acids. The chain's CDR3 is CASRSPVGLATDTQYF. CDR3 coding DNA: TGTGCCAGCAGGTCCCCCGTGGGACTAGCGACAGATACGCAGTATTTT.

This clonotype has ten or more counts. The chain recombines TRBV12-3 or TRBV12-4 with TRBJ2-3, with TRBD2 identical over 7 bases. The CDR3 totals 14 residues. Losses at the gene ends were 1 base for V and 5 bases for J; bases not matched to a gene: 3. CDR3 DNA sequence: TGTGCCAGCAGTTTAGGCGGGAGTCAAGATACGCAGTATTTT. Residues: CASSLGGSQDTQYF.